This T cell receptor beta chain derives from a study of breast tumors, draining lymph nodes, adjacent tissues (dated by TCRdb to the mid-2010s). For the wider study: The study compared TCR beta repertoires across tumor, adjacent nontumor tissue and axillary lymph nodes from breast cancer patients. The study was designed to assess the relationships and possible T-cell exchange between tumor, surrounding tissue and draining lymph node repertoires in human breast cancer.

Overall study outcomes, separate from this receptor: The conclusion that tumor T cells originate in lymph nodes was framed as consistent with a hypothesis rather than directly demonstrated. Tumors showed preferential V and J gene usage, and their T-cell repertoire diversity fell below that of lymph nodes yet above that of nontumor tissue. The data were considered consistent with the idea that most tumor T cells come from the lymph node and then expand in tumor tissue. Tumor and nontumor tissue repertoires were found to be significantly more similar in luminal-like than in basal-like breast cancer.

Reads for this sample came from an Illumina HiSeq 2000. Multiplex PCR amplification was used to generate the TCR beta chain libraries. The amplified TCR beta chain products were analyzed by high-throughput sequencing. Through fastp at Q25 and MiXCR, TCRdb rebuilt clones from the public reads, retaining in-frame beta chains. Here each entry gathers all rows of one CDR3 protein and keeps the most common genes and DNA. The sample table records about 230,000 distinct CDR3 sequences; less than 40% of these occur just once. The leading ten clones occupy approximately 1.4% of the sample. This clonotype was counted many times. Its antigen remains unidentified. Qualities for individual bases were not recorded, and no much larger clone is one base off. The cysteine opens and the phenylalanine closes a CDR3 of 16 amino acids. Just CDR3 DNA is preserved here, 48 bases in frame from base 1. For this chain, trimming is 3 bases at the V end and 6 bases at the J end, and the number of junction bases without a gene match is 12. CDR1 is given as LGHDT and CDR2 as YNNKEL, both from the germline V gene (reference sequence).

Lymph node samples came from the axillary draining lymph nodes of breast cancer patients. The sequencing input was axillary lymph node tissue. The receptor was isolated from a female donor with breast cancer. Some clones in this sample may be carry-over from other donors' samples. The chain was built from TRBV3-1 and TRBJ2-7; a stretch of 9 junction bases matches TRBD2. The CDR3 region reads CASSHLAAGGRSEQYF. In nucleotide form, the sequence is TGTGCCAGCAGCCACCTGGCGGCGGGAGGGCGGTCCGAGCAGTACTTC.